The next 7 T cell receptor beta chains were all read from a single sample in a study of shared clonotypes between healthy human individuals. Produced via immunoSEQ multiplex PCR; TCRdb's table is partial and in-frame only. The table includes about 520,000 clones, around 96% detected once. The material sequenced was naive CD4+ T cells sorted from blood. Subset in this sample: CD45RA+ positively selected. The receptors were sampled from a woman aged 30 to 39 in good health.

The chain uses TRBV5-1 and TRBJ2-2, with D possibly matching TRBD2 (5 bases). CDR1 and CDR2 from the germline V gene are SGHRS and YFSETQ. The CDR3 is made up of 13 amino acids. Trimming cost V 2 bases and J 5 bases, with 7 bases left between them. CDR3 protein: CASSFRGTGELFF. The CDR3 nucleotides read TGCGCCAGCAGCTTCCGGGGAACCGGGGAGCTGTTTTTT.

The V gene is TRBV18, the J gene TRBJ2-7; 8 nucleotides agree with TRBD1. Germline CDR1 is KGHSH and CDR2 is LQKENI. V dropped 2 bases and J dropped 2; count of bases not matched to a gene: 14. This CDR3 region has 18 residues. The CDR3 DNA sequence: TGTGCCAGCTCACCAGTGGTCCAGGGTATGGACAGGGCCTACGAGCAGTACTTC. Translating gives CASSPVVQGMDRAYEQYF.

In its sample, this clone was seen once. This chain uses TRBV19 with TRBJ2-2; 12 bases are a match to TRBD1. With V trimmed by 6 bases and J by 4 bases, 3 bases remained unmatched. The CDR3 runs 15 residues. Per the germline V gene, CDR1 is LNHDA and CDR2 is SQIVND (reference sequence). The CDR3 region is CASRRGQGATGELFF. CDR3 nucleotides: TGTGCCAGTAGAAGGGGACAGGGGGCCACCGGGGAGCTGTTTTTT.

In DNA, the CDR3 is TGTGCCAGCAGTTCTAGACAGAACACTGAAGCTTTCTTT. Translating it yields CASSSRQNTEAFF. The chain links TRBV6-5 to TRBJ1-1, with D unresolved. The CDR3 contains 13 residues. Trimming pared 4 bases from V and 1 base from J, leaving 7 bases between. Germline V gene lookup returns CDR1 MNHEY and CDR2 SVGAGI.

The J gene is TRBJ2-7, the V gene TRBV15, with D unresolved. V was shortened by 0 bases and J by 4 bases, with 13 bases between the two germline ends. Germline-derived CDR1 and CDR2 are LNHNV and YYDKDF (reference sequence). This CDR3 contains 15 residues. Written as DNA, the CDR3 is TGTGCCACCAGCAGAGATGTGAAGCCTCTATACGAGCAGTACTTC. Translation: CATSRDVKPLYEQYF.

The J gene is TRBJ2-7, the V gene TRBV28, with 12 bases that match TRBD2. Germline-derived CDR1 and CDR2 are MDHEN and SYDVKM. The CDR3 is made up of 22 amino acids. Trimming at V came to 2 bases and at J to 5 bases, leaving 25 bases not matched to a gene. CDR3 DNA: TGTGCCAGCAGTTTAATCCCATCCTCGACTAGCGGGAGACTGCTTTTTTATGACGAGCAGTACTTC. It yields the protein CASSLIPSSTSGRLLFYDEQYF.

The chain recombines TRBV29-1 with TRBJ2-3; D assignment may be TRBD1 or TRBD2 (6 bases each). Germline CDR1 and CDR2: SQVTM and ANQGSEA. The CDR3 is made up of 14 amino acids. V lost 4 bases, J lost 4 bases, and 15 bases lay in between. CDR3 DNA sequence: TGCAGCGTTGGGGGGCCCGGGGGATCAGATACGCAGTATTTT. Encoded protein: CSVGGPGGSDTQYF.